What follows are 15 T cell receptor beta chains derived from one specimen sequenced in a study of response to subunit inactivated influenza vaccine. Each CDR3 protein is one row after TCRdb ran MiXCR on the RT-PCR reads. The table shows roughly 650,000 distinct CDR3 sequences, with roughly 14% occurring only once. This material consisted of PBMCs from blood, taken roughly 13 days after vaccination. The receptors derive from a man in his fifties who received an inactivated influenza vaccine.

This clonotype was seen only a few times. This sequence joins TRBV5-1 and TRBJ1-3, with D hard to call. V was shortened by 4 bases and J by 0 bases, with 8 bases between the two germline ends. The CDR3 spans 14 residues. The germline gives CDR1 SGHRS, CDR2 YFSETQ. The CDR3 nucleotides read TGCGCCAGCAGCCCTGACATCTCTGGAAACACCATATATTTT. The encoded protein is CASSPDISGNTIYF.

This clonotype came up many times. The chain joins TRBV5-1 to TRBJ2-1, with a tentative D call TRBD2 (6 bases). This CDR3 has 16 residues. Germline V lookup: CDR1 SGHRS, CDR2 YFSETQ. With 4 bases removed from V and 3 bases from J, the gap between germline ends came to 17 bases. This CDR3 reads CASSTSSRGNYNEQFF. Here the CDR3 DNA reads TGCGCCAGCAGCACATCCAGCCGGGGGAACTACAATGAGCAGTTCTTC. Full variable domain (rest looked up from reference TRBV5-1 and TRBJ2-1): KAGVTQTPRYLIKTRGQQVTLSCSPISGHRSVSWYQQTPGQGLQFLFEYFSETQRNKGNFPGRFSGRQFSNSRSEMNVSTLELGDSALYLCASSTSSRGNYNEQFFGPGTRLTVL.

This clonotype has a single count. This chain joins TRBV7-9 and TRBJ1-2; perhaps TRBD1 as D (5 bases). Germline V CDR1 and CDR2: SEHNR, FQNEAQ (reference sequence). V shed 5 bases and J shed 8 bases, with 21 bases lying between them. The length of the CDR3 is 15 residues. The CDR3 loop is CASSPGGSTIWGYTF. DNA of the CDR3: TGTGCCAGCAGCCCGGGGGGGAGCACCATCTGGGGCTACACCTTC.

The gene calls are TRBV4-2 and TRBJ2-1, with TRBD2 identical over 10 bases. The germline gives CDR1 LGHNA, CDR2 YNFKEQ. The CDR3 is made up of 17 amino acids. J was trimmed by 2 bases and V by 3 bases; bases with no gene match: 7. This CDR3 reads CASSQGLAGATYNEQFF. The CDR3 DNA follows: TGTGCCAGCAGCCAGGGGCTAGCGGGAGCTACCTACAATGAGCAGTTCTTC.

The gene calls are TRBV4-2 and TRBJ2-5; 10 bases are shared with TRBD2. Trimming at V came to 3 bases and at J to 5 bases, leaving 6 bases not matched to a gene. Per germline, CDR1 LGHNA and CDR2 YNFKEQ. This CDR3 is 15 amino acids long. Written as DNA, the CDR3 is TGTGCCAGCAGCCACCTAGCGGGAGACGTGGAGACCCAGTACTTC. This encodes CASSHLAGDVETQYF.

The CDR3 nucleotides read TGTGCCAGCAGTTACGGGACAGGGTTCTACGAGCAGTACTTC. It yields the protein CASSYGTGFYEQYF. The chain combines TRBV6-2 or TRBV6-3 with TRBJ2-7; 9 positions agree with TRBD1. CDR1 and CDR2 from the germline V gene are MNHEY and SVGEGT. V was pared by 2 bases and J by 3 bases, with 2 bases of the junction left unmatched. The CDR3 totals 14 residues.

A few counts support this clonotype. V usage is TRBV12-3 or TRBV12-4 and J usage is TRBJ2-7; TRBD2 matches at 9 bases. V was clipped by 6 bases and J by 5 bases; unmatched bases: 5. The CDR3 covers 13 residues. The CDR3 region has the DNA TGTGCCAGCAGCCAAGGGACTAGCAACGAGCAGTACTTC. Its translation is CASSQGTSNEQYF.

The chain links TRBV4-3 to TRBJ2-3; D is unclear. The CDR3 runs 15 residues. V was pared by 1 base and J by 4 bases, with 12 bases between. Germline loops: CDR1 LGHNA, CDR2 YSLEER. This chain's CDR3 is CASSQAWRAADTQYF. The CDR3 DNA follows: TGCGCCAGCAGCCAAGCGTGGAGAGCCGCAGATACGCAGTATTTT.

The V gene is TRBV6-1, the J gene TRBJ2-7; TRBD1 matches at 7 bases. J was trimmed by 2 bases and V by 7 bases; bases with no gene match: 11. CDR1 and CDR2 (germline): MNHNS, SASEGT. The CDR3 runs 15 residues. The CDR3 DNA reads TGTGCCAGCACCGGGACAGACCTATTTCCCTACGAGCAGTACTTC. This translates into CASTGTDLFPYEQYF.

The rearrangement joins TRBV12-3 or TRBV12-4 to TRBJ2-5, with TRBD2 identical over 9 bases. This CDR3 contains 14 residues. V was clipped by 7 bases and J by 4 bases; unmatched bases: 7. The CDR3 loop is CASMVAGAPETQYF. CDR3 nucleotide sequence: TGTGCCAGCATGGTAGCGGGAGCCCCAGAGACCCAGTACTTC.

The gene calls are TRBV5-4 and TRBJ2-3; 9 bases map to TRBD2. The CDR3 spans 17 residues. The germline gives CDR1 SGHNT, CDR2 YYREEE (reference sequence). The trim removed 3 bases at V and 5 bases at J, leaving 13 bases unmatched. CDR3 region: CASSSVAGATSGDTQYF. The CDR3 nucleotides read TGTGCCAGCAGCTCTGTAGCGGGGGCTACCTCCGGAGATACGCAGTATTTT. Filled out from reference TRBV5-4 and TRBJ2-3, the complete variable domain reads ETGVTQSPTHLIKTRGQQVTLRCSSQSGHNTVSWYQQALGQGPQFIFQYYREEENGRGNFPPRFSGLQFPNYSSELNVNALELDDSALYLCASSSVAGATSGDTQYFGPGTRLTVL.

The chain recombines TRBV27 with TRBJ2-1; TRBD2 agrees at 10 bases. This CDR3 has 15 amino acids. CDR1 and CDR2 from the germline V gene are MNHEY and SMNVEV (reference sequence). Losses at the gene ends were 1 base for V and 6 bases for J; bases not matched to a gene: 3. The CDR3 DNA is TGTGCCAGCAGTTTATTTCTAGCGGGAGTCAATGAGCAGTTCTTC. Translated: CASSLFLAGVNEQFF.

This clonotype was found a few times. V is TRBV3-1 and J is TRBJ2-3; the D is unclear. V gave up 1 base and J gave up 2 bases, with 10 bases separating them. There are 15 residues in the CDR3. Germline V gene sequence: CDR1 LGHDT, CDR2 YNNKEL (reference sequence). This CDR3 is CASSQGGNPTDTQYF. The CDR3 region has the DNA TGTGCCAGCAGCCAAGGAGGAAATCCCACAGATACGCAGTATTTT.

The chain uses TRBV5-1 and TRBJ2-5, with TRBD1 matching 12 bases. This CDR3 spans 16 amino acids. Germline CDR1 SGHRS, CDR2 YFSETQ. With V trimmed by 3 bases and J by 2 bases, 5 bases remained unmatched. In DNA form, the CDR3 reads TGCGCCAGCAGCTCTGGGGACAGGGGGCAACAAGAGACCCAGTACTTC. Translating it yields CASSSGDRGQQETQYF.

Only a few counts were recorded for this clonotype. The genes are TRBV12-2 and TRBJ1-3; the table assigns TRBD1, which was not confirmed against the DNA. TRBV12-2 represents a pseudogene. The CDR3 loop spans 18 amino acids. The CDR3 loop is CASRLSFPAQGAKGTIYF. CDR3 sequence (DNA): TGTGCAAGTCGCTTATCCTTTCCGGCGCAGGGGGCAAAGGGCACCATATATTTT.